This T cell receptor beta chain was retrieved from a study of neurological immune-mediated disorders. With 10-nucleotide random UMIs, 5'RACE was used to make the cDNA. In TCRdb, the 5' RACE reads were re-called with MiXCR into one record per CDR3 protein. Counted here are about 30,000 distinct CDR3 sequences, roughly 12% occurring once; the ten biggest clones make up about 5.8%. Findings of the study overall: CDR3 amino acid sequences of expanded clones were not shared across subjects, a result suggesting private repertoires in all groups.

V gave up 2 bases and J gave up 5 bases, with 2 bases separating them. Germline V gene lookup returns CDR1 SGHDT and CDR2 YYEEEE. The CDR3 runs 12 residues. This clonotype was seen many times. Its antigen is currently unknown. Unsorted libraries were prepared from 2 million PBMCs that had been stored at -80 C. This receptor was identified in an older woman in good health. V is TRBV5-6 and J is TRBJ1-6; D not resolved. The sequenced sample consisted of PBMCs. The chain's CDR3 is CASSLNNSPLHF. The CDR3 DNA reads TGTGCCAGCAGCTTAAATAATTCACCCCTCCACTTT.